Below, one T cell receptor beta chain is given with its context. Its antigen is still unknown. V lost 1 base and J lost 6; bases outside the gene matches: 8. CDR1 SGHAT and CDR2 FQNNGV come from the germline V gene. The CDR3 consists of 15 residues. The data were taken from a study of cytomegalovirus exposure and HLA in healthy donors. The study's findings and limits: A later analysis found common viral pathogens apparently linked to several of the most significant clusters. Researchers counted around 160 TCR beta chains as cytomegalovirus-associated.

PCR involved 60 Vbeta and 13 Jbeta primers. In the source study's methods: Later, an analysis found 75 million to 100 million unique TCR beta chains, and about 10 million of these were shared. The repertoire was sequenced with immunoSEQ multiplex PCR; TCRdb's copy has only in-frame clones and lacks some. V, J and clone size are taken as reported in that table, and D and trimming were inferred from the DNA itself. Found here are about 130,000 clones, roughly four fifths of them singletons; the top ten hold around 2%. The chain links TRBV11-2 to TRBJ2-7, with 8 bases that match TRBD1. This clonotype was sampled from a man aged 30 to 39 in good health and CMV-seronegative. The specimen sequenced was PBMCs. CDR3 bases: TGTGCCAGCAGCTTAGGGGGGACAGGACCAGGCGAGCAGTACTTC. Protein: CASSLGGTGPGEQYF.